This TCR beta chain emerged from a study of early T cells in non-severe SARS-CoV-2 infection. Across the whole study: Unsorted whole blood bulk RNA was sequenced, with unpaired chains. Broader study findings: Matches to VDJdb favored anti-spike CD8 responses and missed private and CD4 specificities.

This clonotype appeared many times. Its specificity is unknown. V dropped 0 bases and J dropped 9; count of bases not matched to a gene: 3. This CDR3 contains 13 residues. The germline gives CDR1 SGDLS, CDR2 YYNGEE. The protocol attached unique molecular identifiers to individual cDNA molecules. One entry per CDR3 protein, called by TCRdb with MiXCR from the 5' RACE reads. Of some 55,000 distinct CDR3 sequences in the sample, roughly an eighth were seen once. This receptor was taken from an adult who was a healthcare worker with PCR-confirmed SARS-CoV-2 infection or an uninfected control (not recorded which). The chain recombines TRBV9 with TRBJ2-1; TRBD2 agrees at 7 bases. Sequenced input: whole blood. The CDR3 reads CASSVAAGVEQFF. CDR3 coding DNA: TGTGCCAGCAGCGTAGCTGCGGGAGTTGAGCAGTTCTTC.